This T cell receptor (beta chain) appears in the sequencing data of a study of CD8 T cell repertoires and HIV-1 epitope variants. At the level of the study: Twenty-five autologous and known Gag and Nef epitope variant peptides each stimulated T cells separately.

This clone occurred a few times. The antigen is undetermined. Some clones are missing from TCRdb's copy, which holds only in-frame ones; the method was immunoSEQ multiplex PCR. This table has 5,500 to 7,000 clones, about three fifths appearing once. CDR1 is KGHSH and CDR2 is LQKENI in the germline V gene. The J segment lost 0 bases and the V segment lost 3 bases, leaving 8 bases of the junction unmatched. This CDR3 is 16 amino acids long. The genes are TRBV18 and TRBJ2-7; TRBD1 matches at 7 bases. This TCR was sampled from a male donor with HIV. Specimen: cultured CD8+ T cells derived from PBMCs. This chain's CDR3 is CASSPPRTGYSYEQYF. CDR3 nucleotide sequence: TGTGCCAGCTCACCCCCAAGGACAGGATACTCCTACGAGCAGTACTTC.